This T cell receptor beta chain came from a study of T-cell reconstitution after alpha-beta-depleted transplantation in children. The study, taken as a whole, reports: There were some patients whose high TCRbeta diversity at day 60 came from surviving recipient T cells and thymic progenitors. Reports say that about two months after transplant, the alpha-beta T cells came out of several hundred graft clones that had expanded. Newly generated T cells supplied most T-cell counts and diversity one year post-transplant.

Points on this clonotype: What it recognizes is unknown.

The library targeted TCRbeta and was prepared with unique molecular identifiers. TCRdb processed the PCR reads anew with MiXCR; each CDR3 protein has one entry. The sample lists around 420,000 distinct CDR3 sequences, roughly 16% occurring once. V was shortened by 6 bases and J by 2 bases, with 19 bases between the two germline ends. The CDR3 extends over 16 amino acids. Germline values: CDR1 SNHLY, CDR2 FYNNEI. This specimen was PBMCs, mostly from graft donor cells, taken 360 days after TCRalphabeta/CD19-depleted stem cell transplant. The V call is TRBV2, the J call TRBJ1-1, with D possibly matching TRBD1 (6 bases). This TCR derives from a boy under three years old who had a stem cell transplant for Wiskott-Aldrich syndrome, so the T cells may come from the graft donor. The CDR3 nucleotides are TGTGCCAGCAGAGAAAACGGCGTGGGACACAACACTGAAGCTTTCTTT. Translated: CASRENGVGHNTEAFF.